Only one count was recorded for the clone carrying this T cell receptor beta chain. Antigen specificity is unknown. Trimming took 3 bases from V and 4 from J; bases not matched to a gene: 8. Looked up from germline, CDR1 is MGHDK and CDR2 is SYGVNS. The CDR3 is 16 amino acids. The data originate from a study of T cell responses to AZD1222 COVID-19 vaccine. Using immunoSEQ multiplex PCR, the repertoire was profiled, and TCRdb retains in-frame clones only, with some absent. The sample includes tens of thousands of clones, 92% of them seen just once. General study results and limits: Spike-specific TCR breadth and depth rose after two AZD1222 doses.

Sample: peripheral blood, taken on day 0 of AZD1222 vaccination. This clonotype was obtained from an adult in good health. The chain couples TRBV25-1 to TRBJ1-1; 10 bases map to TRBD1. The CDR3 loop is CASSDRWDRGCTEAFF. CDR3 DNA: TGTGCCAGCAGTGATCGGTGGGACAGGGGATGCACTGAAGCTTTCTTT.